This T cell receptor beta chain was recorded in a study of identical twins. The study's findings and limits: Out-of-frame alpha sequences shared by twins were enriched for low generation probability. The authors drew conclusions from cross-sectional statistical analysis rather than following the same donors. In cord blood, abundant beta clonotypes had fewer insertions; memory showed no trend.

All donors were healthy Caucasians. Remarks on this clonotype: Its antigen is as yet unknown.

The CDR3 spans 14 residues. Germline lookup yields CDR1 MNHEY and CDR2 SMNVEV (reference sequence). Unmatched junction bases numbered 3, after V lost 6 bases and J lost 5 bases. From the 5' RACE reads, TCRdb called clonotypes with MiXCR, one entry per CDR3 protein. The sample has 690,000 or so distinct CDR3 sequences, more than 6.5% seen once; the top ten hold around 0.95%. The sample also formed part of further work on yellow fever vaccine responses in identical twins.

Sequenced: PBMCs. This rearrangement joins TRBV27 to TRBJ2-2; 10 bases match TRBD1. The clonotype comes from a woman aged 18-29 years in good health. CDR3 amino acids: CASRGGQGTGELFF. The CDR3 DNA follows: TGTGCCAGCAGGGGGGGACAGGGGACCGGGGAGCTGTTTTTT.